This TCR beta chain was obtained from a study of CXCR3-negative and CXCR3-positive naive CD8 T cells. Notes on this clonotype: No antigen is known for it.

Via 5' RACE with UMI labels, TRB cDNA libraries were prepared. TCRdb reanalyzed the 5' RACE reads and collapses them to one entry per CDR3 protein, without DNA. The sample has about 39,000 distinct CDR3 sequences; the top ten hold under 10%. Study-level results: Because surface CD5 did not distinguish the naive subsets, TCR strength was inferred from TRB CDR3 properties.

The source of this sequence is a human donor in good health. Some clones in this sample may be carry-over from other donors' samples. Sequences were obtained from memory CD8+ T cells from blood.

The CDR3 sequence: CASSVGTRRFNEQFF. This chain uses TRBV9 with TRBJ2-1; absent DNA, TCRdb's TRBD2 call cannot be checked. The CDR3 length is 15 residues. Germline CDR1 and CDR2: SGDLS and YYNGEE.